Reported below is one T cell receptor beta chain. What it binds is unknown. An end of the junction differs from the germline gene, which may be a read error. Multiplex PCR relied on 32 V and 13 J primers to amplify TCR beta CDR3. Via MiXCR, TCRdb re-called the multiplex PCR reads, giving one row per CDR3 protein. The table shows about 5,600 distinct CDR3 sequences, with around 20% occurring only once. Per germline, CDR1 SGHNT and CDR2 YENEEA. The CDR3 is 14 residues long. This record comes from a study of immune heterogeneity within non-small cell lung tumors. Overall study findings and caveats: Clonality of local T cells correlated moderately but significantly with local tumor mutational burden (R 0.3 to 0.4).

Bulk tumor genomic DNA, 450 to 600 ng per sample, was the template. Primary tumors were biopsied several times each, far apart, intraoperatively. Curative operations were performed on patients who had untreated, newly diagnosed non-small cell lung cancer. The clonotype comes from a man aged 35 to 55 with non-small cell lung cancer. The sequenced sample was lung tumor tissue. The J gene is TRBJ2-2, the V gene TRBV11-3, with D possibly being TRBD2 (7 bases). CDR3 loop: CASSPGGRAGELSF. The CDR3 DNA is TGTGCCAGCAGCCCGGGGGGCCGGGCCGGGGAGCTGTCTTTT.